Listed below are T cell receptor beta chains from one sample, sequenced in a study of blood T cell repertoires in COVID-19. Assay used: immunoSEQ multiplex PCR; TCRdb lists only in-frame clones, some missing. The sample records 400,000 or so clones, about 90% being singletons. Material: peripheral blood. The receptors shown here come from a man aged 18-30 years with COVID-19, enrolled during active disease. CDR3s include the opening cysteine and the closing phenylalanine or tryptophan. Fields, in order: J gene, D gene, clone size, V gene, CDR3 protein, CDR3 DNA. D genes are given only for firm matches. Expanded clones are given a class, and other clones once, few, many or no size at all.

TRBJ2-5 TRBD2 . TRBV27 CASSSNGGETQYF TGTGCCAGCAGTTCCAACGGGGGGGAGACCCAGTACTTC
TRBJ2-5 . . TRBV19 CASSTFPGQPEETQYF TGTGCCAGTAGTACGTTCCCCGGACAGCCTGAAGAGACCCAGTACTTC
TRBJ2-7 . . TRBV14 CASSQDSRGPYEQYF TGTGCCAGCAGCCAAGATAGCAGGGGACCCTACGAGCAGTACTTC
TRBJ2-2 TRBD2 . TRBV11-2 CASSLVAGGITGELFF TGTGCCAGCAGCTTAGTAGCGGGGGGGATCACCGGGGAGCTGTTTTTT
TRBJ2-7 . once TRBV28 CASSLIASTYEQYF TGTGCCAGCAGTTTAATAGCGTCTACCTACGAGCAGTACTTC
TRBJ2-3 TRBD1 . TRBV2 CASSSGTADTQYF TGTGCCAGCAGTTCAGGGACAGCAGATACGCAGTATTTT
TRBJ1-4 . . TRBV7-9 CASGWEGNEKLFF TGTGCCAGCGGCTGGGAGGGAAATGAAAAACTGTTTTTT
TRBJ2-5 . few TRBV15 CATSRDREETQYF TGTGCCACCAGCAGAGATAGAGAAGAGACCCAGTACTTC
TRBJ1-6 . once TRBV5-4 CASSLGGMNSPLHF TGTGCCAGCAGCTTAGGGGGAATGAATTCACCCCTCCACTTT
TRBJ1-2 . . TRBV2 CASSDSQGHGYTF TGTGCCAGCAGTGATTCGCAGGGGCATGGCTACACCTTC
TRBJ1-5 . . TRBV21-1 CASSKGGAVYSNQPQHF TGTGCCAGCAGCAAAGGCGGAGCAGTCTATAGCAATCAGCCCCAGCATTTT
TRBJ2-3 TRBD1 . TRBV7-8 CASSREGARSTDTQYF TGTGCCAGCAGCCGAGAGGGGGCGCGGAGCACAGATACGCAGTATTTT
TRBJ1-1 TRBD1 . TRBV2 CASSLGTVSEAFF TGTGCCAGCAGCCTAGGGACAGTCTCTGAAGCTTTCTTT
TRBJ1-1 . . TRBV7-2 CASSSVVWYLNTEAFF TGTGCCAGCAGCTCGGTTGTTTGGTACTTGAACACTGAAGCTTTCTTT
TRBJ1-1 . . TRBV6-5 CASRATEAFF TGTGCCAGCAGGGCCACTGAAGCTTTCTTT
TRBJ1-2 TRBD1 . TRBV5-1 CASSFFRGTDVYGYTF TGCGCCAGCAGCTTCTTTCGGGGGACAGACGTTTATGGCTACACCTTC
TRBJ2-5 TRBD1 few TRBV5-1 CASSFGTGRQETQYF TGCGCCAGCAGCTTCGGGACAGGGAGACAAGAGACCCAGTACTTC
TRBJ2-2 TRBD2 . TRBV20-1 CSASSGGNGELFF TGCAGTGCAAGTAGCGGGGGGAACGGGGAGCTGTTTTTT
TRBJ2-7 TRBD1 . TRBV7-8 CASSRGQVHEQYF TGTGCCAGCAGCAGGGGACAGGTCCACGAGCAGTACTTC
TRBJ2-7 TRBD1 . TRBV7-6 CASSQTDRVSYEQYF TGTGCCAGCAGCCAAACCGACAGGGTGTCCTACGAGCAGTACTTC
TRBJ2-3 . . TRBV9 CASSVGRGRTDTQYF TGTGCCAGCAGCGTAGGGCGGGGTCGCACAGATACGCAGTATTTT
TRBJ2-3 TRBD2 . TRBV7-2 CASSHKAGVGPDTQYF TGTGCCAGCAGCCATAAAGCGGGAGTAGGCCCAGATACGCAGTATTTT
TRBJ2-2 TRBD1 . TRBV4-1 CASSQGQGNTGELFF TGCGCCAGCAGCCAAGGACAGGGGAACACCGGGGAGCTGTTTTTT
TRBJ2-3 TRBD2 . TRBV7-9 CASSLGTNSQYF TGTGCCAGCAGCTTGGGGACTAACTCGCAGTATTTT
TRBJ1-5 . few TRBV6-5 CASRRRGGSNQPQHF TGTGCCAGCAGAAGGAGGGGAGGATCTAATCAGCCCCAGCATTTT
TRBJ2-7 TRBD2 . TRBV11-1 CASSPGVAGDYEQYF TGTGCCAGCAGCCCCGGGGTAGCGGGAGACTACGAGCAGTACTTC
TRBJ2-3 . . TRBV5-4 CASRAQGSRWTDTQYF TGTGCCAGCAGAGCTCAGGGCTCTAGGTGGACAGATACGCAGTATTTT
TRBJ2-3 . . TRBV5-1 CASYPGASSTDTQYF TGCGCCAGCTACCCGGGAGCCTCTAGCACAGATACGCAGTATTTT
TRBJ2-7 . . TRBV12-3/TRBV12-4 CASKRGSTYEQYF TGTGCCAGCAAGAGGGGGTCAACCTACGAGCAGTACTTC
TRBJ2-5 TRBD1 . TRBV5-5 CASSLAPGTGGAQETQYF TGTGCCAGCAGCTTGGCGCCCGGGACAGGTGGAGCCCAAGAGACCCAGTACTTC
TRBJ1-6 . . TRBV18 CASSPEVAYNSPLHF TGTGCCAGCTCACCCGAGGTCGCCTATAATTCACCCCTCCACTTT
TRBJ2-3 TRBD1 . TRBV2 CASSAGQGTTDTQYF TGTGCCAGCAGTGCCGGACAGGGGACAACAGATACGCAGTATTTT
TRBJ2-1 . . TRBV7-7 CASSPELAAYNEQFF TGTGCTAGCAGCCCCGAGTTGGCGGCCTACAATGAGCAGTTCTTC
TRBJ2-7 . . TRBV10-3 CAISGGTESNEQYF TGTGCCATCAGTGGCGGGACCGAAAGTAACGAGCAGTACTTC
TRBJ2-7 . . TRBV15 CATSKVGWGFLSYEQYF TGTGCCACCAGCAAGGTGGGTTGGGGCTTCCTCTCCTACGAGCAGTACTTC
TRBJ1-3 . . TRBV6-5 CASSIGTTGNTIYF TGTGCCAGCAGCATAGGGACTACTGGAAACACCATATATTTT
TRBJ1-5 . . TRBV18 CASSPNNRNQPQHF TGTGCCAGCTCGCCTAATAACAGGAATCAGCCCCAGCATTTT
TRBJ2-1 TRBD2 . TRBV11-3 CASSLGVSGGLNEQFF TGTGCCAGCAGCTTAGGGGTTAGCGGGGGGCTAAATGAGCAGTTCTTC
TRBJ2-2 . . TRBV5-1 CASSLEGTGELFF TGCGCCAGCAGCTTGGAGGGGACCGGGGAGCTGTTTTTT
TRBJ1-6 . . TRBV27 CASSFGQGFSPLHF TGTGCCAGCAGTTTCGGCCAGGGGTTTTCACCCCTCCACTTT
TRBJ1-4 TRBD1 . TRBV3-1/TRBV3-2 CASSPGTGVEKLFF TGTGCCAGCAGCCCCGGGACAGGAGTTGAAAAACTGTTTTTT
TRBJ2-2 . . TRBV2 CASSILASGELFF TGTGCCAGCAGTATACTAGCTTCCGGGGAGCTGTTTTTT
TRBJ1-2 . . TRBV5-1 CASSLGQAGLTF TGCGCCAGCAGCTTGGGTCAGGCGGGTTTAACCTTC
TRBJ2-7 . . TRBV28 CASSLRDISTGQYF TGTGCCAGCAGTTTAAGGGACATCTCAACCGGGCAGTACTTC
TRBJ1-2 TRBD1 . TRBV5-4 CASTQGQDPGYTF TGTGCCAGCACCCAAGGACAGGACCCTGGCTACACCTTC
TRBJ2-3 . . TRBV5-6 CASSNPGQSTDTQYF TGTGCCAGCAGTAATCCGGGACAAAGCACAGATACGCAGTATTTT
TRBJ2-3 TRBD1 . TRBV28 CASSLVAGGADTQYF TGTGCCAGCAGTTTAGTGGCAGGGGGCGCAGATACGCAGTATTTT
TRBJ1-3 . . TRBV9 CASSASGASGNTIYF TGTGCCAGCAGTGCCAGCGGGGCCTCTGGAAACACCATATATTTT
TRBJ1-5 . . TRBV27 CASSFLGEGNQPQHF TGTGCCAGCAGCTTTTTGGGGGAGGGCAATCAGCCCCAGCATTTT
TRBJ1-2 . few TRBV14 CASSQDWGGTYGYTF TGTGCCAGCAGCCAAGATTGGGGGGGGACGTATGGCTACACCTTC
TRBJ1-1 . once TRBV27 CASRVRQANTEAFF TGTGCCAGCAGGGTCAGGCAGGCGAACACTGAAGCTTTCTTT
TRBJ1-1 . . TRBV27 CATSRTEAFF TGTGCCACTTCGCGTACTGAAGCTTTCTTT
TRBJ2-5 . . TRBV12-5 CASALRRGLPRETQYF TGTGCTAGTGCCCTCCGGCGCGGACTACCTCGTGAGACCCAGTACTTC
TRBJ1-1 . . TRBV4-2 CASSQDLGANTEAFF TGTGCCAGCAGCCAAGATCTGGGGGCGAACACTGAAGCTTTCTTT
TRBJ1-4 . few TRBV19 CASTLGGPGGEKLFF TGTGCCAGTACCCTGGGGGGGCCTGGGGGTGAAAAACTGTTTTTT